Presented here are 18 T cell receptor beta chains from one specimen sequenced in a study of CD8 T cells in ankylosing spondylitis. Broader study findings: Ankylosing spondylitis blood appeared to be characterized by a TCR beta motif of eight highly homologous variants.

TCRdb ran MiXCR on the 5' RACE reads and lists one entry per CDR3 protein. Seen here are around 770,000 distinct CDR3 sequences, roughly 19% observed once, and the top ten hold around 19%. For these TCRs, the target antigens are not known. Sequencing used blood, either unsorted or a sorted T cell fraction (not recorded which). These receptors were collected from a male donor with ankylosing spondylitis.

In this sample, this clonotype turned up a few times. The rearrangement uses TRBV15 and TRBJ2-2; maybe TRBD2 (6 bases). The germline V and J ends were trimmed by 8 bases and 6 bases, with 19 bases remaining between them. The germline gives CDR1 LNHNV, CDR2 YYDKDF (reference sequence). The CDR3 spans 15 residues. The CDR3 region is CATSPGEFVPGELFF. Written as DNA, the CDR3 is TGTGCCACCTCCCCGGGGGAGTTTGTTCCCGGGGAGCTGTTTTTT.

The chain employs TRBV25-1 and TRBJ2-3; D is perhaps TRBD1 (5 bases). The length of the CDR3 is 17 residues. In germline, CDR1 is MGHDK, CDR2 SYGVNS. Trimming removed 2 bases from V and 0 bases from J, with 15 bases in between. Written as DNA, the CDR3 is TGTGCCAGCAGTGAACAGGGTAGGCGCCCCAGCACAGATACGCAGTATTTT. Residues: CASSEQGRRPSTDTQYF.

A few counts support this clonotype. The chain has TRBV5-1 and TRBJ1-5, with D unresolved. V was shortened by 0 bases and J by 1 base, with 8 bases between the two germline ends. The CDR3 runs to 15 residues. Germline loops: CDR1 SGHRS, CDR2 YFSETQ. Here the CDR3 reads CASSLDGRSNQPQHF. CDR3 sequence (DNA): TGCGCCAGCAGCTTGGATGGGAGGAGCAATCAGCCCCAGCATTTT.

The CDR3 spells CASSEGRPGAFF. As DNA, the CDR3 is TGTGCCAGCAGTGAAGGGAGACCTGGGGCTTTCTTT. V gene TRBV2 combines with J gene TRBJ1-1; the D is unclear. The CDR3 length is 12 residues. V lost 1 base and J 11 bases, leaving 11 bases between the germline ends. The V gene's germline CDR1 is SNHLY and CDR2 FYNNEI.

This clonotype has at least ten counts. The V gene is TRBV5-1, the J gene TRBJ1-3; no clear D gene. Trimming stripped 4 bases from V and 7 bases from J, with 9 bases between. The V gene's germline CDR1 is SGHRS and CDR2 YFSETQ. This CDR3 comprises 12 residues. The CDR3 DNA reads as TGCGCCAGCAGCCTTGACGGGAACACCATATATTTT. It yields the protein CASSLDGNTIYF. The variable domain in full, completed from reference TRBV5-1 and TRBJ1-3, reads KAGVTQTPRYLIKTRGQQVTLSCSPISGHRSVSWYQQTPGQGLQFLFEYFSETQRNKGNFPGRFSGRQFSNSRSEMNVSTLELGDSALYLCASSLDGNTIYFGEGSWLTVV.

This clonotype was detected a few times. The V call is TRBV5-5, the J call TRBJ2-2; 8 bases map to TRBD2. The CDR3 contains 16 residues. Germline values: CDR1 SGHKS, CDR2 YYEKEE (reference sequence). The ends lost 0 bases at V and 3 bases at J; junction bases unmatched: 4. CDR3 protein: CASSLVLAAYTGELFF. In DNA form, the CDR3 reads TGTGCCAGCAGCTTGGTACTAGCGGCGTACACCGGGGAGCTGTTTTTT.

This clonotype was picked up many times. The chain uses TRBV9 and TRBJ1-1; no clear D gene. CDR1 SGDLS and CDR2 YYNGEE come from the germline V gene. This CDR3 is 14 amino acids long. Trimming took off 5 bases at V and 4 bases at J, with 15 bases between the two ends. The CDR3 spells CASSADGGGTEAFF. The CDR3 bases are TGTGCCAGCAGTGCGGACGGCGGCGGCACTGAAGCTTTCTTT.

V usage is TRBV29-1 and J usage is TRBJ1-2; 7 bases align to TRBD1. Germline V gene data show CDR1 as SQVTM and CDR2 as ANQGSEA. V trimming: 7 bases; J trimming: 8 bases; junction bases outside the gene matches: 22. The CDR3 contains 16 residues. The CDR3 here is CSANRDSASGGEGYTF. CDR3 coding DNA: TGCAGCGCGAATCGGGACAGTGCCTCCGGGGGGGAGGGCTACACCTTC.

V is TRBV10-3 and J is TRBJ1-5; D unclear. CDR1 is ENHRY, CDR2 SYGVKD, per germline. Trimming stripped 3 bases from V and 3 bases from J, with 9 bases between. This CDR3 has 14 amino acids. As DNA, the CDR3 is TGTGCCATCAGTGATGCCCCCCACAATCAGCCCCAGCATTTT. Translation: CAISDAPHNQPQHF.

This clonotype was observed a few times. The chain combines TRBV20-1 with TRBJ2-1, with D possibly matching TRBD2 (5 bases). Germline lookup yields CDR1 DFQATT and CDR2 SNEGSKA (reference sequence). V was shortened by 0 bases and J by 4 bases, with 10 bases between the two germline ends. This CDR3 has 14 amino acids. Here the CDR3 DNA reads TGCAGTGCTAGAGACCGGGATTCATACAATGAGCAGTTCTTC. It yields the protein CSARDRDSYNEQFF.

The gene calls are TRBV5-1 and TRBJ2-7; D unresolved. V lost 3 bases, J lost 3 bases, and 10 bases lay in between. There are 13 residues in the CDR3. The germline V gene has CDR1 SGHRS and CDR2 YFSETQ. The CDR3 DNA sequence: TGCGCCAGCAGCTCCTCCTCTTACTACGAGCAGTACTTC. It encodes CASSSSSYYEQYF.

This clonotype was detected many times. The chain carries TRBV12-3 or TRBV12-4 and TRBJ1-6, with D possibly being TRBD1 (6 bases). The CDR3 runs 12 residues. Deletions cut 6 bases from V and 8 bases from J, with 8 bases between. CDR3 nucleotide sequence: TGTGCCAGCAGATACAGGGATTCACCCCTCCACTTT. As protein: CASRYRDSPLHF.

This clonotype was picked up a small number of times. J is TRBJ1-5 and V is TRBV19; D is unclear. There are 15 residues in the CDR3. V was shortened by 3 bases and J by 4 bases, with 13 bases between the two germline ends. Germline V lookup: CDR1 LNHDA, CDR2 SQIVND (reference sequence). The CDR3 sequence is CASSIGGKENQPQHF. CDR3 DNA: TGTGCCAGTAGTATCGGAGGGAAGGAGAATCAGCCCCAGCATTTT.

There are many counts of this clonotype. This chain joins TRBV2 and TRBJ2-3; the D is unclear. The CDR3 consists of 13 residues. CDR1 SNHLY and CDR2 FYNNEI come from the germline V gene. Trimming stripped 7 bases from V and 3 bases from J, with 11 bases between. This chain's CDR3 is CASTRMVTDTQYF. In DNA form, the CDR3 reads TGTGCCAGCACTAGGATGGTAACAGATACGCAGTATTTT.

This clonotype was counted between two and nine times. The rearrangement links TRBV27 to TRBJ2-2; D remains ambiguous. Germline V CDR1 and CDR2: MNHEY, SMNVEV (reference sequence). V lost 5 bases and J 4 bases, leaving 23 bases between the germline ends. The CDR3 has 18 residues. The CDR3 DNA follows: TGTGCCAGCAGTCTTAGCCGGGCCTCTAGGGTTTCCACCGGGGAGCTGTTTTTT. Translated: CASSLSRASRVSTGELFF.

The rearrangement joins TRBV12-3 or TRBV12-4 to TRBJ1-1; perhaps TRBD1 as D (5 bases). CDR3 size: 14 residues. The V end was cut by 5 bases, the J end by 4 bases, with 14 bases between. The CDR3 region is CASSGKLQGTEAFF. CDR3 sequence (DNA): TGTGCCAGCAGTGGGAAGCTCCAGGGCACTGAAGCTTTCTTT.

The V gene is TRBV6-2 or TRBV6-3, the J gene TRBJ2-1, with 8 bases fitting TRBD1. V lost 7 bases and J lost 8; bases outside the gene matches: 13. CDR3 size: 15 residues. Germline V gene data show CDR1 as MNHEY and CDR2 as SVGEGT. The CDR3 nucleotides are TGTGCCAGCAACCACCCAGGACAGGGTAGAGATGAGCAGTTCTTC. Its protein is CASNHPGQGRDEQFF.

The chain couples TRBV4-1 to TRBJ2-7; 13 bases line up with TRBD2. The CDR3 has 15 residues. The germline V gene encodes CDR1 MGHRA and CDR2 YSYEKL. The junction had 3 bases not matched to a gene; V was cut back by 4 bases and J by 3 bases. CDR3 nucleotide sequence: TGCGCCAGCAGCCCGGGACTAGCGGGGCACTACGAGCAGTACTTC. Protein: CASSPGLAGHYEQYF.